A selection of T cell receptor beta chains follows, all from one sample in a study of vaccination and CD4 T cells after COVID-19. TCRdb processed the PCR reads anew with MiXCR; each CDR3 protein has one entry. Of 11,000 or so distinct CDR3 sequences listed, around 58% are singletons. No cognate antigen is known for these TCRs. Sample: CD4+ T cells from blood, cultured in vitro. The receptors were sampled from a human donor who had recovered from COVID-19. The CDR3 runs from the conserved cysteine through the conserved F or W. Each record gives: CDR3 protein, CDR3 DNA, clone size, V gene, D gene, J gene. The D gene is left open where the match is weak. Expanded clones are given a class, and other clones once, few, many or no size at all.

CDR3: CASSTMGGYTF
DNA: TGTGCCAGCAGCACCATGGGGGGGTACACCTTC
size: few
V: TRBV7-8
D: .
J: TRBJ1-2

CDR3: CASSLHAGNYGYTF
DNA: TGTGCCAGCAGTTTACACGCAGGGAACTATGGCTACACCTTC
size: .
V: TRBV27
D: .
J: TRBJ1-2

CDR3: CASSKKGGLIYEQYF
DNA: TGTGCCAGCAGCAAAAAGGGGGGACTGATCTACGAGCAGTACTTC
size: .
V: TRBV21-1
D: .
J: TRBJ2-7

CDR3: CASRDSGVLYGYTF
DNA: TGCGCCAGCAGGGACTCAGGGGTCTTATATGGCTACACCTTC
size: few
V: TRBV5-1
D: .
J: TRBJ1-2

CDR3: CSAPWATNEKLFF
DNA: TGCAGTGCTCCCTGGGCAACTAATGAAAAACTGTTTTTT
size: .
V: TRBV20-1
D: .
J: TRBJ1-4

CDR3: CASSPSNGPGRYTF
DNA: TGTGCCAGCAGTCCGTCGAACGGGCCTGGACGCTACACCTTC
size: .
V: TRBV2
D: .
J: TRBJ1-2

CDR3: CASSPRGNTQYF
DNA: TGTGCCAGCTCACCCAGGGGTAATACGCAGTATTTT
size: .
V: TRBV18
D: .
J: TRBJ2-3

CDR3: CASSIGTGYEQYF
DNA: TGTGCCAGCAGTATCGGGACAGGCTACGAGCAGTACTTC
size: .
V: TRBV12-3/TRBV12-4
D: TRBD1
J: TRBJ2-7

CDR3: CASSYSRGSGYTF
DNA: TGTGCCAGCAGTTACTCGCGTGGTAGCGGCTACACCTTC
size: .
V: TRBV6-5
D: .
J: TRBJ1-2

CDR3: CASSEAEGGGNQPQHF
DNA: TGTGCCAGCAGTGAAGCGGAGGGGGGGGGCAATCAGCCCCAGCATTTT
size: few
V: TRBV6-1
D: .
J: TRBJ1-5

CDR3: CASSLRFGDSTGELFF
DNA: TGTGCCAGCAGCTTAAGGTTCGGGGACTCGACCGGGGAGCTGTTTTTT
size: few
V: TRBV7-2
D: .
J: TRBJ2-2

CDR3: CASSWGRVERYF
DNA: TGTGCCAGCAGCTGGGGGCGGGTAGAGAGATACTTC
size: .
V: TRBV7-9
D: .
J: TRBJ2-7

CDR3: CASSNTRGANVLTF
DNA: TGTGCCAGCAGTAACACCCGGGGGGCCAACGTCCTGACTTTC
size: few
V: TRBV2
D: .
J: TRBJ2-6

CDR3: CASSPGRTGGADTQYF
DNA: TGTGCCAGCAGTCCTGGAAGGACAGGGGGTGCAGATACGCAGTATTTT
size: .
V: TRBV2
D: TRBD1
J: TRBJ2-3

CDR3: CASTALARNEQFF
DNA: TGTGCCAGCACGGCACTAGCGCGCAATGAGCAGTTCTTC
size: .
V: TRBV28
D: TRBD2
J: TRBJ2-1

CDR3: CASRTWGRNTGELFF
DNA: TGTGCCAGCAGGACTTGGGGGCGGAACACCGGGGAGCTGTTTTTT
size: .
V: TRBV12-3/TRBV12-4
D: .
J: TRBJ2-2

CDR3: CASRPPNSYNEQFF
DNA: TGTGCCAGCAGACCACCAAACTCCTACAATGAGCAGTTCTTC
size: .
V: TRBV28
D: .
J: TRBJ2-1

CDR3: CSSRAGGPVNIQYF
DNA: TGCAGTTCGAGAGCGGGAGGGCCTGTTAACATTCAGTACTTC
size: .
V: TRBV20-1
D: TRBD2
J: TRBJ2-4

CDR3: CSAQISGTEAGTQHF
DNA: TGCAGTGCGCAAATATCCGGGACAGAGGCAGGGACCCAGCATTTT
size: .
V: TRBV20-1
D: TRBD1
J: TRBJ1-5

CDR3: CSARDPQGGDTQYF
DNA: TGCAGTGCTAGAGATCCCCAGGGGGGTGATACGCAGTATTTT
size: once
V: TRBV20-1
D: .
J: TRBJ2-3

CDR3: CASSPTGLVETQYF
DNA: TGTGCCAGCAGTCCAACGGGACTAGTAGAGACCCAGTACTTC
size: once
V: TRBV27
D: TRBD2
J: TRBJ2-5

CDR3: CASSFLTGNGYGYTF
DNA: TGTGCCAGCAGCTTTTTGACAGGGAATGGCTATGGCTACACCTTC
size: few
V: TRBV7-9
D: TRBD1
J: TRBJ1-2

CDR3: CASSLYPDTQYF
DNA: TGTGCCAGCAGTTTATATCCGGATACGCAGTATTTT
size: few
V: TRBV28
D: .
J: TRBJ2-3

CDR3: CASSNDREGSEQYF
DNA: TGTGCCAGTAGTAACGACAGGGAAGGCTCCGAGCAGTACTTC
size: .
V: TRBV19
D: TRBD1
J: TRBJ2-7

CDR3: CASSFSASYEQYF
DNA: TGTGCCAGCAGCTTTTCGGCGTCCTACGAGCAGTACTTC
size: .
V: TRBV11-2
D: .
J: TRBJ2-7

CDR3: CSAIPGLAGSLQETQYF
DNA: TGCAGTGCTATCCCGGGACTAGCGGGAAGTTTGCAAGAGACCCAGTACTTC
size: few
V: TRBV20-1
D: TRBD2
J: TRBJ2-5

CDR3: CSASGVGGNSPLHF
DNA: TGCAGTGCTAGCGGGGTTGGGGGTAATTCACCCCTCCACTTT
size: few
V: TRBV20-1
D: .
J: TRBJ1-6

CDR3: CASSEALLPGTDTQYF
DNA: TGTGCCAGCAGTGAAGCGTTACTACCCGGCACAGATACGCAGTATTTT
size: once
V: TRBV6-1
D: .
J: TRBJ2-3

CDR3: CSALESGSGSSDTQYF
DNA: TGCAGTGCCCTTGAGTCAGGTAGCGGGAGCTCAGATACGCAGTATTTT
size: once
V: TRBV20-1
D: TRBD2
J: TRBJ2-3

CDR3: CAWSVQGGGEAFF
DNA: TGTGCCTGGAGTGTACAGGGTGGAGGTGAAGCTTTCTTT
size: .
V: TRBV30
D: .
J: TRBJ1-1

CDR3: CASSLKSGRGTDTQYF
DNA: TGTGCCAGCAGCTTAAAGTCTGGCAGGGGCACAGATACGCAGTATTTT
size: few
V: TRBV7-2
D: .
J: TRBJ2-3

CDR3: CASSSRTGPNYGYTF
DNA: TGTGCCAGCAGTTCAAGGACAGGGCCTAACTATGGCTACACCTTC
size: few
V: TRBV6-5
D: TRBD1
J: TRBJ1-2

CDR3: CSAPSSREQYF
DNA: TGCAGTGCTCCCAGTTCGAGGGAGCAGTACTTC
size: .
V: TRBV20-1
D: .
J: TRBJ2-7

CDR3: CASSLVPDTDIQYF
DNA: TGCGCCAGCAGCTTGGTACCGGATACGGACATTCAGTACTTC
size: .
V: TRBV5-1
D: .
J: TRBJ2-4

CDR3: CSVPDRNIQYF
DNA: TGCAGTGTCCCGGACAGAAACATTCAGTACTTC
size: .
V: TRBV20-1
D: .
J: TRBJ2-4

CDR3: CSARDRIDSGGEETQYF
DNA: TGCAGTGCTAGAGATCGAATTGATAGCGGGGGGGAAGAGACCCAGTACTTC
size: .
V: TRBV20-1
D: TRBD2
J: TRBJ2-5

CDR3: CAWKKTGVATEAFF
DNA: TGTGCCTGGAAAAAGACAGGGGTAGCCACTGAAGCTTTCTTT
size: .
V: TRBV30
D: TRBD1
J: TRBJ1-1